A selection of T cell receptor beta chains follows, all from one sample in a study of control samples from healthy donors and cancer patients. Sequenced by immunoSEQ multiplex PCR; TCRdb stores in-frame clones only, minus some. Of 100,000 to 150,000 clones listed, around 90% are singletons. The sequenced sample was blood. The receptor set was obtained from a man aged 40-49 years in good health. CDR3s include the opening cysteine and the closing phenylalanine or tryptophan. The D gene is left open where the match is weak. Clone size, where shown, is once, few, many, or a class for clones that have expanded.

clone size,V gene,J gene,D gene,CDR3 protein,CDR3 DNA
NA,TRBV18,TRBJ1-4,NA,CASSPLSGTTNEKLFF,TGTGCCAGCTCACCTTTGTCAGGGACAACTAATGAAAAACTGTTTTTT
NA,TRBV6-2/TRBV6-3,TRBJ1-2,NA,CASSLGDGYTF,TGTGCCAGCAGTCTTGGGGACGGCTACACCTTC
NA,TRBV29-1,TRBJ1-1,NA,CSVERGFVSEAFF,TGCAGCGTTGAGAGGGGGTTTGTCTCTGAAGCTTTCTTT
NA,TRBV19,TRBJ2-7,NA,CASSSPGRGPHSEQYF,TGTGCCAGTAGTTCCCCGGGACGGGGACCCCACAGCGAGCAGTACTTC
NA,TRBV10-1,TRBJ1-1,NA,CASPHSVAEAFF,TGCGCCAGCCCCCATTCAGTGGCTGAAGCTTTCTTT
few,TRBV3-1/TRBV3-2,TRBJ2-7,TRBD2,CASSHRRGGTSSYEQYF,TGTGCCAGCAGCCACAGACGGGGGGGAACAAGCTCCTACGAGCAGTACTTC
NA,TRBV24-1,TRBJ2-3,NA,CATGVRSSTDTQYF,TGTGCCACCGGAGTTAGAAGTAGCACAGATACGCAGTATTTT
NA,TRBV19,TRBJ1-5,NA,CASSMEADNQPQHF,TGTGCCAGTAGTATGGAGGCGGACAATCAGCCCCAGCATTTT
NA,TRBV29-1,TRBJ1-2,NA,CSLEGDNYGYTF,TGCAGCCTGGAGGGGGACAACTATGGCTACACCTTC
NA,TRBV10-2,TRBJ2-7,NA,CASSEVPYEQYF,TGCGCCAGCAGTGAGGTTCCCTACGAGCAGTACTTC
NA,TRBV19,TRBJ1-1,NA,CASSPQGQGNTEAFF,TGTGCCAGTAGCCCTCAGGGGCAGGGGAACACTGAAGCTTTCTTT
NA,TRBV3-1/TRBV3-2,TRBJ1-1,NA,CASSSRPGLDTEAFF,TGTGCCAGCAGTTCAAGGCCGGGTTTGGACACTGAAGCTTTCTTT
NA,TRBV5-1,TRBJ1-5,NA,CASSPSGGNQPQHF,TGCGCCAGCAGCCCCTCGGGGGGCAATCAGCCCCAGCATTTT
NA,TRBV9,TRBJ1-2,NA,CASSVDDGYLGDGYTF,TGTGCCAGCAGCGTAGACGACGGTTACCTGGGGGATGGCTACACCTTC
NA,TRBV11-2,TRBJ1-3,NA,CASSLARSGNTIYF,TGTGCCAGCAGCTTAGCCAGATCTGGAAACACCATATATTTT
NA,TRBV20-1,TRBJ2-2,NA,CSASPGRTGELFF,TGCAGTGCTAGTCCAGGGCGGACCGGGGAGCTGTTTTTT
NA,TRBV18,TRBJ2-5,NA,CASSEETQYF,TGTGCCAGCTCCGAAGAGACCCAGTACTTC
few,TRBV9,TRBJ1-6,NA,CASSVMAGSNSPLHF,TGTGCCAGCAGCGTGATGGCGGGGTCAAATTCACCCCTCCACTTT
once,TRBV5-1,TRBJ1-2,NA,CASSLVGTDYGYTF,TGCGCCAGCAGCTTGGTAGGAACGGACTATGGCTACACCTTC
NA,TRBV2,TRBJ1-1,TRBD1,CASSENRGQTEAFF,TGTGCCAGCAGTGAGAACAGGGGGCAGACTGAAGCTTTCTTT
NA,TRBV7-9,TRBJ2-2,TRBD1,CASRKTGVANTGELFF,TGTGCCAGCAGAAAAACAGGGGTTGCGAACACCGGGGAGCTGTTTTTT
NA,TRBV6-5,TRBJ1-1,NA,CASKWTGNTEAFF,TGTGCCAGCAAGTGGACGGGAAACACTGAAGCTTTCTTT
once,TRBV6-5,TRBJ1-2,NA,CASSPRSGPAYGYTF,TGTGCCAGCAGCCCCCGGTCCGGTCCCGCCTATGGCTACACCTTC
NA,TRBV29-1,TRBJ2-3,TRBD2,CSGIAGVTDTQYF,TGCAGCGGAATTGCGGGGGTAACAGATACGCAGTATTTT
once,TRBV6-6,TRBJ2-5,NA,CASTTPAGLQETQYF,TGTGCCAGCACCACACCCGCGGGCTTACAAGAGACCCAGTACTTC
once,TRBV24-1,TRBJ1-1,NA,CAPPGHWNTEAFF,TGTGCCCCGCCGGGACACTGGAACACTGAAGCTTTCTTT
NA,TRBV30,TRBJ2-3,NA,CAWSVGPDTQYF,TGTGCCTGGAGTGTGGGGCCAGATACGCAGTATTTT
NA,TRBV6-2/TRBV6-3,TRBJ2-1,TRBD1,CASSIQGAGEQFF,TGTGCCAGCAGTATACAGGGGGCGGGTGAGCAGTTCTTC
NA,TRBV2,TRBJ2-7,TRBD1,CASSWDRVWDEQYF,TGTGCCAGCAGCTGGGACAGGGTTTGGGACGAGCAGTACTTC
NA,TRBV29-1,TRBJ1-2,NA,CSVGGSLANYGYTF,TGCAGCGTTGGAGGGTCTTTAGCTAACTATGGCTACACCTTC
NA,TRBV5-6,TRBJ2-3,NA,CASSPIASQTDTQYF,TGTGCCAGCAGCCCTATAGCGAGTCAGACAGATACGCAGTATTTT
NA,TRBV5-1,TRBJ1-5,TRBD1,CASSADRESFAQPQHF,TGCGCCAGCAGCGCCGACAGGGAGAGTTTTGCTCAGCCCCAGCATTTT
NA,TRBV30,TRBJ1-1,NA,CAWDLFRGLLSEAFF,TGTGCCTGGGACCTCTTCCGGGGCCTTTTATCTGAAGCTTTCTTT
NA,TRBV11-2,TRBJ2-3,NA,CASSPLGGGPTDTQYF,TGTGCCAGCAGCCCCCTAGGGGGGGGGCCTACAGATACGCAGTATTTT
NA,TRBV7-2,TRBJ2-3,NA,CASSGPGQYF,TGTGCCAGCAGCGGTCCGGGGCAGTATTTT
NA,TRBV5-1,TRBJ1-1,NA,CASSPTVFNTEAFF,TGCGCCAGCAGCCCGACAGTTTTCAACACTGAAGCTTTCTTT
NA,TRBV10-3,TRBJ1-1,NA,CATRDAQGTEAFF,TGTGCCACCAGGGACGCCCAGGGTACTGAAGCTTTCTTT
NA,TRBV11-2,TRBJ2-5,NA,CASSQRGVQETQYF,TGTGCCAGCAGCCAGAGGGGGGTCCAAGAGACCCAGTACTTC
NA,TRBV12-2,TRBJ1-4,NA,CASRLGGGFGEKLFF,TGTGCAAGTCGCTTAGGGGGAGGGTTCGGGGAAAAACTGTTTTTT